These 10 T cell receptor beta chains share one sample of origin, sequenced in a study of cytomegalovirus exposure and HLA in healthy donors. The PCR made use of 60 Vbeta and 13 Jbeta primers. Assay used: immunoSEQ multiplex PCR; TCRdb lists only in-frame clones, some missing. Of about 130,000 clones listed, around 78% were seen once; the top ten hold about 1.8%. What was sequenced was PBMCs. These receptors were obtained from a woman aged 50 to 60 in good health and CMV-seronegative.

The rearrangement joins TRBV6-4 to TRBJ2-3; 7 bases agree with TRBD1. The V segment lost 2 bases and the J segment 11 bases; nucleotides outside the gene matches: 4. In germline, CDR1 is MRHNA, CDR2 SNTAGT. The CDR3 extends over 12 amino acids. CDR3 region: CASSDSRGMQYF. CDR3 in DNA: TGTGCCAGCAGTGACAGCAGGGGGATGCAGTATTTT.

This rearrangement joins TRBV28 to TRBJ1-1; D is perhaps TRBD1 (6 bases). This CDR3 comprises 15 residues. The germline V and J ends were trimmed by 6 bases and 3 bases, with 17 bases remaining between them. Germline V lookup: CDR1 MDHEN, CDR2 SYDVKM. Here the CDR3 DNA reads TGTGCCAGCAGCAAAGGGGGGGGTAGGGACACTGAAGCTTTCTTT. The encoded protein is CASSKGGGRDTEAFF. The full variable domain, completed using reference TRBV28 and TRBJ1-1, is DVKVTQSSRYLVKRTGEKVFLECVQDMDHENMFWYRQDPGLGLRLIYFSYDVKMKEKGDIPEGYSVSREKKERFSLILESASTNQTSMYLCASSKGGGRDTEAFFGQGTRLTVV.

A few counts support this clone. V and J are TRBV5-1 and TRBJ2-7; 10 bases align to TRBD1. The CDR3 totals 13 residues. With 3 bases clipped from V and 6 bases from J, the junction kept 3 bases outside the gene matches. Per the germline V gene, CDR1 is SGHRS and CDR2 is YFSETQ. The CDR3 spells CASSWGQGSEQYF. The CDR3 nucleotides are TGCGCCAGCAGCTGGGGACAGGGGAGCGAGCAGTACTTC.

CDR3 residues: CASSPSGRYTDTQYF. The CDR3, as DNA: TGTGCCAGCAGCCCTAGCGGGAGATACACAGATACGCAGTATTTT. The chain links TRBV7-2 to TRBJ2-3, with 10 nucleotides matching TRBD2. There are 15 residues in the CDR3. Germline assignment: CDR1 SGHTA and CDR2 FQGNSA. With 5 bases clipped from V and 2 bases from J, the junction kept 4 bases outside the gene matches.

The CDR3 loop reads CASSQDQIGVNYGYTF. Written as DNA, the CDR3 is TGTGCCAGCAGCCAAGATCAGATCGGGGTGAATTATGGCTACACCTTC. This chain links TRBV4-2 with TRBJ1-2, with D unresolved. This CDR3 has 16 residues. The V end lost 0 bases, the J end lost 5 bases, and 16 bases lay between the germline ends. The V gene's germline CDR1 is LGHNA and CDR2 YNFKEQ.

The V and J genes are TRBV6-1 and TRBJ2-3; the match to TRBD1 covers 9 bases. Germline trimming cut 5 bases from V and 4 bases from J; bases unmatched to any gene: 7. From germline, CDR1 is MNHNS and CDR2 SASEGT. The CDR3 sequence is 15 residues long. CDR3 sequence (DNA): TGTGCCAGCAGTAGCCGGGACAGGGCCCCAGATACGCAGTATTTT. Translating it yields CASSSRDRAPDTQYF.

CDR3 region: CATSGLGDSGPEAFF. The CDR3 coding sequence is TGTGCCACTAGCGGCTTGGGGGACTCGGGTCCTGAAGCTTTCTTT. J is TRBJ1-1 and V is TRBV27; a weak D match, TRBD1 (5 bases). Between the trimmed V and J ends, which lost 10 bases and 6 bases, there was a span of 24 bases. Germline CDR1 and CDR2: MNHEY and SMNVEV (reference sequence). This CDR3 region has 15 residues.

CDR3 nucleotides: TGCAGCGTTGGGTCAGGGGATTACCAGCCCCAGCATTTT. The encoded protein is CSVGSGDYQPQHF. The gene calls are TRBV29-1 and TRBJ1-5; TRBD1 might be the D (6 bases). The ends were cut back, 4 bases at V and 7 bases at J, with 14 bases in the middle. The CDR3 has 13 amino acids. Germline CDR1 SQVTM, CDR2 ANQGSEA.

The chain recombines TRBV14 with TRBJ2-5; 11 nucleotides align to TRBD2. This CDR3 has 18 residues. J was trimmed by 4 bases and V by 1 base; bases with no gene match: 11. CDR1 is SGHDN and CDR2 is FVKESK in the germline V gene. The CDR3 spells CASSQGSLAGGLRETQYF. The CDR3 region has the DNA TGTGCCAGCAGCCAAGGGTCCCTAGCGGGAGGCTTACGAGAGACCCAGTACTTC.

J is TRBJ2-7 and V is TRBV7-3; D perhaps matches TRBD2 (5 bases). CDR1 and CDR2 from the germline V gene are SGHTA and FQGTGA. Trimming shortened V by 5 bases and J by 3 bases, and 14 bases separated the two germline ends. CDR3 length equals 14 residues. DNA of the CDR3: TGTGCCAGCAGCCCCCGGACTGGGAACTACGAGCAGTACTTC. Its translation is CASSPRTGNYEQYF.